The following is a T cell receptor (beta chain) sequence with its context. Its antigen remains unknown. The ends were cut back, 5 bases at V and 11 bases at J, with 15 bases in the middle. CDR3 size: 12 residues. CDR1 and CDR2 (germline): SGHTA, FQGNSA. The authors reverse transcribed all of the isolated RNA, so sequencing captured expressed TCRB transcripts. Clones were sequenced by immunoSEQ multiplex PCR, and TCRdb holds only the in-frame ones, with some missing. The sample consists of over 65,000 clones, under 35% of them appearing once. This entry belongs to a study of beta chain features in type 1 diabetes. Study-wide findings and caveats: TCRB CDR3s from Type 1 diabetes patients were moderately but significantly shorter in all four CD4+ subsets.

Purity above 95% was achieved in all sorted populations. Sequenced sample: stem cell memory CD4+ T cells from blood. V and J are TRBV7-2 and TRBJ1-1; D is unclear. The receptor was isolated from a woman younger than 35 in good health. The DNA of the CDR3 is TGTGCCAGCAGCCCTTATGGTTACGGGGCTTTCTTT. This encodes CASSPYGYGAFF.